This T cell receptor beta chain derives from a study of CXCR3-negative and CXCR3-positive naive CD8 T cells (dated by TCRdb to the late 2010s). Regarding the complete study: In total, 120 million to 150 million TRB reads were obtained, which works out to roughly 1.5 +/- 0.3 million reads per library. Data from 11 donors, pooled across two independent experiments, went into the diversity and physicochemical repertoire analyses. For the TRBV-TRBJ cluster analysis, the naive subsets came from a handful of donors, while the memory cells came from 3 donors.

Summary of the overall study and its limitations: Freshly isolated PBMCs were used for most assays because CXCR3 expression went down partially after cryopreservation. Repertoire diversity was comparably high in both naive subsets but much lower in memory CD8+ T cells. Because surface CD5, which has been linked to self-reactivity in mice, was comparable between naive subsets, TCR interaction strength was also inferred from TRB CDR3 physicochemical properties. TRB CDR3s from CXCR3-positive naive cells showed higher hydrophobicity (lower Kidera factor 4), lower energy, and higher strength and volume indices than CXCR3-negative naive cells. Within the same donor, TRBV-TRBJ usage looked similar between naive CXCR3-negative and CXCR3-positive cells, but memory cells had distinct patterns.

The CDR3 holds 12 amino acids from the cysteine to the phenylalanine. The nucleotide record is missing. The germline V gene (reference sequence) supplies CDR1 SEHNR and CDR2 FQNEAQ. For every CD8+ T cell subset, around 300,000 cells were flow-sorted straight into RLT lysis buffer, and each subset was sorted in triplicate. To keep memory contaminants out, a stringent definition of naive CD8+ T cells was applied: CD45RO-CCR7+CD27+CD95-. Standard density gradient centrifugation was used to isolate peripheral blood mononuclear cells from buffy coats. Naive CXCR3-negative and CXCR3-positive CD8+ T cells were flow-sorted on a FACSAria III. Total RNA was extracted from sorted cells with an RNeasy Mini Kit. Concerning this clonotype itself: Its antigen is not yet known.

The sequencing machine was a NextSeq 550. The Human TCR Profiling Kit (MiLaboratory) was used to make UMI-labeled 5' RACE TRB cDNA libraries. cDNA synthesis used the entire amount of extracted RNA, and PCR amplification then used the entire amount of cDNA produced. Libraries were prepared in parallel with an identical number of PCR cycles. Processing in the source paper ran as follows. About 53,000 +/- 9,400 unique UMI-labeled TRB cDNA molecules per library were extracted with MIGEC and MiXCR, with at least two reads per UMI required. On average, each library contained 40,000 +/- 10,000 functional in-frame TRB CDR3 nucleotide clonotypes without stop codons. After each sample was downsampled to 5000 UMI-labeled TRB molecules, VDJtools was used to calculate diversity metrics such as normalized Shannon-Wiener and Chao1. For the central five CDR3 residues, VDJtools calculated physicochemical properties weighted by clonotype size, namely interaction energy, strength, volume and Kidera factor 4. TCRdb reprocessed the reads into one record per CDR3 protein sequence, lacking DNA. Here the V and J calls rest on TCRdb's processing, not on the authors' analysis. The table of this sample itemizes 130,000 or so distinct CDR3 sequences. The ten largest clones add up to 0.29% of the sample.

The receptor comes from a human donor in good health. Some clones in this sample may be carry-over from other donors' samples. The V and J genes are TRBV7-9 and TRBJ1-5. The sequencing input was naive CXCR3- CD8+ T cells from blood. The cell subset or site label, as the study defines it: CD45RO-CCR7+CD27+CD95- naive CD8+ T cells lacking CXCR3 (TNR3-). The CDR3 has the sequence CASRHGSQPQHF.